The sequence of this T cell receptor (beta chain) was determined in a study of shared clonotypes between healthy human individuals. Whole-study context: In total, the donors were a couple of women and a few men aged 18 to 49.

Comment on this clone: This CDR3 is also generated by other DNA sequences in the sample.

Subsets obtained from CD4+ cells comprised CD45RA+ naive and CD45RA-negative memory cells. V was trimmed by 0 bases and J by 1 base, leaving 4 bases between them. The CDR3 loop spans 14 amino acids. The germline V gene has CDR1 MNHEY and CDR2 SVGAGI. TCRdb's copy holds only in-frame clones and misses some; the assay was immunoSEQ multiplex PCR. The table shows some 1.5 million clones, with approximately 96% occurring only once. This receptor was obtained from a man between 25 and 39 years old in good health. The chain joins TRBV6-5 to TRBJ1-3; no definite D call. The specimen was naive CD4+ T cells sorted from blood. Sample subset: CD45RA+ positively selected. This CDR3 is CASSYSGSGNTIYF. CDR3 nucleotide sequence: TGTGCCAGCAGTTACTCGGGGTCTGGAAACACCATATATTTT.